The 26 T cell receptor beta chains listed next were all sequenced from one sample in a study of shared clonotypes between healthy human individuals. Naive-designated CD8 cells lacked CD45RO, were positively enriched for CCR7, and omitted terminally differentiated effector memory CD45RA+ cells. TCRdb's copy holds only in-frame clones and misses some; the assay was immunoSEQ multiplex PCR. The sample lists about 2 million clones, roughly 95% occurring once. Sequencing was done on a sample of naive CD8+ T cells sorted from blood. These receptors came from a man between 18 and 29 years old in good health.

This clone was seen a handful of times. This sample also contains other DNA sequences that code for the same CDR3. The chain has TRBV10-2 and TRBJ2-7, with D tentatively TRBD2 (6 bases). V lost 2 bases to trimming and J lost 4 bases, with 6 bases between them. Germline CDR1 is WSHSY and CDR2 is SAAADI. The length of the CDR3 is 12 residues. CDR3 residues: CASSEAGYEQYF. As DNA, the CDR3 is TGCGCCAGCAGTGAGGCGGGGTACGAGCAGTACTTC.

On this clone itself: At one end, the junction sequence differs from germline, possibly due to a read error. V usage is TRBV27 and J usage is TRBJ1-2; no firm D call. Germline-derived CDR1 and CDR2 are MNHEY and SMNVEV (reference sequence). The CDR3 runs to 11 residues. For the CDR3, the DNA is TGTGCCAGCAGTTTAGGAGGGAGGATTATCTTC. Translated: CASSLGGRIIF.

The V gene is TRBV29-1, the J gene TRBJ2-3; 7 bases are shared with TRBD2. J gave up 6 bases and V 3 bases, and 12 bases lay outside the gene matches. The CDR3 spans 15 residues. From germline, CDR1 is SQVTM and CDR2 ANQGSEA. CDR3 sequence (DNA): TGCAGCGTTGACGGACTAGACCTCCCCTGGGATACGCAGTATTTT. Translation: CSVDGLDLPWDTQYF.

The chain is built from TRBV29-1 and TRBJ2-3, with a possible D match to TRBD2 (6 bases). In germline, CDR1 is SQVTM, CDR2 ANQGSEA. The V and J ends lost 7 bases and 0 bases respectively, with 17 bases between them. This CDR3 comprises 15 residues. The CDR3: CSASGGISSTDTQYF. In DNA form, the CDR3 reads TGCAGCGCCTCCGGAGGGATTTCTAGCACAGATACGCAGTATTTT.

For this clone: This CDR3 is also generated by other DNA sequences in the sample. The rearrangement links TRBV4-1 to TRBJ2-7; D perhaps matches TRBD1 (6 bases). The CDR3 is 14 amino acids. The V end was cut by 2 bases, the J end by 2 bases, with 10 bases between. Per germline, CDR1 MGHRA and CDR2 YSYEKL. The CDR3 coding sequence is TGCGCCAGCAGCCAATTACAGGGTGCCTACGAGCAGTACTTC. Amino acid sequence: CASSQLQGAYEQYF.

The chain links TRBV29-1 to TRBJ1-3, with unresolved D. V was cut by 0 bases and J by 0 bases, with 12 bases left in between. In germline, CDR1 is SQVTM, CDR2 ANQGSEA. CDR3 length equals 16 residues. CDR3 in amino acids: CSVEDGIESSGNTIYF. In DNA form, the CDR3 reads TGCAGCGTTGAAGATGGGATCGAGAGCTCTGGAAACACCATATATTTT.

The V gene is TRBV5-6, the J gene TRBJ2-5; 9 bases agree with TRBD1. In germline, CDR1 is SGHDT, CDR2 YYEEEE. The CDR3 loop spans 16 amino acids. V was clipped by 0 bases and J by 5 bases; unmatched bases: 8. The CDR3 DNA is TGTGCCAGCAGCTTGGCCCTTACAGGGGGCGGGGAGACCCAGTACTTC. Its protein product is CASSLALTGGGETQYF.

The V call is TRBV2, the J call TRBJ2-7; 7 nucleotides match TRBD1. Germline V gene lookup returns CDR1 SNHLY and CDR2 FYNNEI. The CDR3 is 12 amino acids. With 6 bases clipped from V and 6 bases from J, the junction kept 5 bases outside the gene matches. CDR3 region: CASSPDRAEQYF. CDR3 DNA: TGTGCCAGCAGCCCCGACAGGGCCGAGCAGTACTTC.

The gene calls are TRBV6-1 and TRBJ1-4, with D possibly being TRBD1 (5 bases). The V end was cut by 4 bases, the J end by 7 bases, with 19 bases between. The CDR3 contains 16 residues. Germline V CDR1 and CDR2: MNHNS, SASEGT. CDR3 protein: CASSVQLAGLGEKLFF. The DNA of the CDR3 is TGTGCCAGCAGTGTCCAACTCGCAGGGCTTGGTGAAAAACTGTTTTTT.

In the case of this clone: The sample contains more than one DNA sequence encoding this CDR3. The V gene is TRBV6-5, the J gene TRBJ2-3; D unresolved. Germline V lookup: CDR1 MNHEY, CDR2 SVGAGI. With 0 bases removed from V and 6 bases from J, the gap between germline ends came to 7 bases. The CDR3 extends over 13 amino acids. CDR3 region: CASSYSEGDTQYF. CDR3 DNA: TGTGCCAGCAGTTACTCAGAAGGGGATACGCAGTATTTT.

The rearrangement links TRBV27 to TRBJ2-3, with a possible D match to TRBD2 (6 bases). V lost 8 bases, J lost 3 bases, and 24 bases lay in between. CDR1 MNHEY and CDR2 SMNVEV come from the germline V gene (reference sequence). The CDR3 spans 17 residues. CDR3 loop: CASSQGTMRGGTDTQYF. Written as DNA, the CDR3 is TGTGCCAGCTCCCAAGGGACGATGCGGGGAGGAACAGATACGCAGTATTTT.

This clone has a single count. The genes are TRBV10-2 and TRBJ2-7, with 11 bases that match TRBD2. The CDR3 totals 15 residues. Germline V gene sequence: CDR1 WSHSY, CDR2 SAAADI. V shed 6 bases and J 4 bases; nucleotides not matched to a gene: 8. CDR3 sequence reads: CASSAPGLAGYEQYF. In nucleotides, the CDR3 is TGCGCCAGCAGCGCGCCCGGACTAGCGGGTTACGAGCAGTACTTC.

The V gene is TRBV5-1, the J gene TRBJ1-2, with 10 bases fitting TRBD1. The V gene end was trimmed by 3 bases and the J gene end by 2 bases; junction bases not matched to a gene: 4. The CDR3 covers 15 residues. CDR1 is SGHRS and CDR2 is YFSETQ in the germline V gene. In nucleotides, the CDR3 is TGCGCCAGCAGCTCCGGACAGGGGGTAAACTATGGCTACACCTTC. Translation: CASSSGQGVNYGYTF.

J is TRBJ2-7 and V is TRBV14; possible D gene TRBD2, 5 bases. This CDR3 comprises 18 residues. Germline values: CDR1 SGHDN, CDR2 FVKESK. V lost 0 bases to trimming and J lost 2 bases, with 20 bases between them. The CDR3 region has the DNA TGTGCCAGCAGCCAAGAAATCCCCGGTAGCGAAACCCCCTACGAGCAGTACTTC. It specifies CASSQEIPGSETPYEQYF.

V is TRBV5-1 and J is TRBJ2-7; D gene unclear. With 0 bases removed from V and 3 bases from J, the gap between germline ends came to 10 bases. There are 14 residues in the CDR3. Looked up from germline, CDR1 is SGHRS and CDR2 is YFSETQ. The CDR3 DNA reads TGCGCCAGCAGCTTGGCAAAAGGATACTACGAGCAGTACTTC. This encodes CASSLAKGYYEQYF.

The chain carries TRBV7-6 and TRBJ2-5, with a possible D match to TRBD2 (5 bases). From germline, CDR1 is SGHVS and CDR2 FNYEAQ. V was trimmed by 5 bases and J by 1 base, leaving 14 bases between them. CDR3 size: 15 residues. This CDR3 reads CASSTLAEAQETQYF. In DNA, the CDR3 is TGTGCCAGCAGCACCCTCGCGGAGGCCCAAGAGACCCAGTACTTC.

The chain employs TRBV19 and TRBJ2-2; 7 bases match TRBD1. Germline lookup yields CDR1 LNHDA and CDR2 SQIVND (reference sequence). Trimming cost V 6 bases and J 1 base; bases outside gene matches: 11. The CDR3 totals 17 residues. The CDR3 is CASSPYRGLENTGELFF. The CDR3 DNA sequence: TGTGCCAGTAGCCCTTACAGGGGCTTGGAGAACACCGGGGAGCTGTTTTTT.

This clone was seen only a few times. The chain has TRBV11-2 and TRBJ2-2; no clear D gene. Per germline, CDR1 SGHAT and CDR2 FQNNGV. The CDR3 is 14 residues long. V lost 3 bases to trimming and J lost 1 base, with 6 bases between them. CDR3 loop: CASSFKGNTGELFF. CDR3 nucleotides: TGTGCCAGCAGCTTTAAGGGGAACACCGGGGAGCTGTTTTTT.

This chain links TRBV2 with TRBJ2-5; D is perhaps TRBD1 or TRBD2 (5 bases each). Trimming removed 4 bases at V and 4 bases at J, with 13 bases between. The CDR3 spans 14 residues. The germline gives CDR1 SNHLY, CDR2 FYNNEI. The CDR3 DNA is TGTGCCAGCAGTGCTGGGGGATCACGAGAGACCCAGTACTTC. Its translation: CASSAGGSRETQYF.

The V gene is TRBV11-2, the J gene TRBJ1-2; possible D gene TRBD1, 5 bases. The CDR3 is 14 residues long. V was pared by 1 base and J by 4 bases, with 10 bases between. CDR1 is SGHAT, CDR2 FQNNGV, per germline. In DNA form, the CDR3 reads TGTGCCAGCAGCTTAGGAGGGGATTCCTATGGCTACACCTTC. Translated, it gives CASSLGGDSYGYTF.

The CDR3 DNA follows: TGCGCCAGCAGCCAAGATACAGCAGGTGTTAACCAAGAGACCCAGTACTTC. This translates into CASSQDTAGVNQETQYF. The rearrangement uses TRBV4-1 and TRBJ2-5, with D unresolved. The CDR3 has 17 residues. Trimming shortened V by 0 bases and J by 0 bases, and 14 bases separated the two germline ends. Germline CDR1 reads MGHRA; CDR2 reads YSYEKL.

The chain employs TRBV30 and TRBJ1-4, with D unclear. Germline-derived CDR1 and CDR2 are GTSNPN and SVGIG (reference sequence). The CDR3 sequence is 14 residues long. Trimming took off 3 bases at V and 7 bases at J, with 15 bases between the two ends. For the CDR3, the DNA is TGTGCCTGGAGCAGAGACCCAGTTGGTGAAAAACTGTTTTTT. The encoded protein is CAWSRDPVGEKLFF.

The chain joins TRBV27 to TRBJ2-7; tentative D call: TRBD2 (5 bases). Trimming pared 5 bases from V and 0 bases from J, leaving 17 bases between. This CDR3 comprises 16 residues. Looked up from germline, CDR1 is MNHEY and CDR2 is SMNVEV (reference sequence). CDR3: CASSTSARGGSYEQYF. The CDR3 DNA reads as TGTGCCAGCAGTACATCAGCGAGAGGAGGCTCCTACGAGCAGTACTTC.

This rearrangement joins TRBV29-1 to TRBJ2-7; 7 bases line up with TRBD1. V trimming: 1 base; J trimming: 1 base; junction bases outside the gene matches: 4. This CDR3 spans 14 amino acids. Germline CDR1 reads SQVTM; CDR2 reads ANQGSEA. The CDR3: CSVEVTGISYEQYF. CDR3 coding DNA: TGCAGCGTTGAAGTGACAGGGATTTCCTACGAGCAGTACTTC.

The rearrangement links TRBV7-6 to TRBJ1-1; no reliable D call. The CDR3 runs 15 residues. Germline CDR1 reads SGHVS; CDR2 reads FNYEAQ. The germline V and J ends were trimmed by 2 bases and 4 bases, with 14 bases remaining between them. The CDR3 DNA sequence: TGTGCCAGCAGCTTATCTTTCGGGGTCAGCACTGAAGCTTTCTTT. Encoded protein: CASSLSFGVSTEAFF.

The chain combines TRBV15 with TRBJ1-2; perhaps TRBD1 as D (5 bases). V was shortened by 0 bases and J by 11 bases, with 19 bases between the two germline ends. CDR1 and CDR2 (germline): LNHNV, YYDKDF (reference sequence). The CDR3 is 15 residues long. Written as DNA, the CDR3 is TGTGCCACCAGCAGAGATCGCGGGGCTCTATGGTGGTACACCTTC. Its protein product is CATSRDRGALWWYTF.